This T cell receptor beta chain appears in the sequencing data of a study of cytomegalovirus exposure and HLA in healthy donors. Study-level points and caveats: Reports credit the classifier with highly specific, highly sensitive diagnosis of cytomegalovirus status. Most sequenced TCRs were rare (though some public TCRs occurred in many donors). TCR beta sequences reportedly predicted most subjects' HLA-A and HLA-B alleles accurately. Researchers had no immune exposure information except CMV serostatus available.

V dropped 0 bases and J dropped 1; count of bases not matched to a gene: 4. Germline CDR1 is SGDLS and CDR2 is YYNGEE. This CDR3 has 17 amino acids. Primers: 60 Vbeta forward and 13 Jbeta reverse. Data came from immunoSEQ multiplex PCR; TCRdb stores just in-frame clones and leaves some out. The sample holds more than 90,000 clones, roughly 80% seen once. As concerns this clone: The antigen remains unidentified.

This receptor was identified in a man in his thirties or forties in good health and CMV-seropositive. This rearrangement joins TRBV9 to TRBJ1-3; 10 positions match TRBD1. The sequenced material came from PBMCs. CDR3 DNA: TGTGCCAGCAGCGTAGCAGGGACAGGGGTTTCTGGAAACACCATATATTTT. Its translation is CASSVAGTGVSGNTIYF.